This T cell receptor beta chain was recovered during a study of response to subunit inactivated influenza vaccine. After removal of 2 bases from V and 8 bases from J, the junction contained 15 bases not matched to a gene. This CDR3 is 17 amino acids long. TCRdb redid the calling of the RT-PCR reads with MiXCR, one entry per CDR3 protein. Among 550,000 to 600,000 distinct CDR3 sequences listed, 10% to 15% were seen once. The clonotype originates from a man aged 50 to 59 who received an inactivated influenza vaccine. The rearrangement links TRBV12-3 or TRBV12-4 to TRBJ2-1; 7 bases fit TRBD2. The sequenced sample was PBMCs from blood, obtained on the day of vaccination. CDR3 sequence (DNA): TGTGCCAGCAGTTTACGGCCAGCGGGACCCATGGTGGATGAGCAGTTCTTC. Translating gives CASSLRPAGPMVDEQFF.